This T cell receptor beta chain was found in a study of T-cell memory formation after mild COVID-19. Study in general: TCR clusters showed largely donor specificity. Study-level results: Nothing showed for sure that second-wave clones peaking on day 37 were SARS-CoV-2 specific. A second wave expanding day 15 to 37 was CD4+-biased; contracting clones were balanced. CD8+ contracting clones occupied EMRA, while CD4+ ones occupied mainly CM and EM.

The ends were cut back, 0 bases at V and 5 bases at J, with 5 bases in the middle. This CDR3 contains 12 residues. In germline, CDR1 is SEHNR, CDR2 FQNEAQ (reference sequence). MiXCR, applied by TCRdb to the 5' RACE reads, yields one record per CDR3 protein. The sample has over 120,000 distinct CDR3 sequences; roughly 24% are singletons. About this clonotype itself: Its target is not known.

The V gene is TRBV7-9, the J gene TRBJ2-7; D not resolved. The clonotype was recovered from an adult woman who had mild COVID-19 (a few samples of this study predate the infection). Cell type and time point are not known. Specimen: PBMCs or a T cell subset sorted from them (not recorded which). Here the CDR3 DNA reads TGTGCCAGCAGCTTAGCGTTTGACGAGCAGTACTTC. Protein: CASSLAFDEQYF.